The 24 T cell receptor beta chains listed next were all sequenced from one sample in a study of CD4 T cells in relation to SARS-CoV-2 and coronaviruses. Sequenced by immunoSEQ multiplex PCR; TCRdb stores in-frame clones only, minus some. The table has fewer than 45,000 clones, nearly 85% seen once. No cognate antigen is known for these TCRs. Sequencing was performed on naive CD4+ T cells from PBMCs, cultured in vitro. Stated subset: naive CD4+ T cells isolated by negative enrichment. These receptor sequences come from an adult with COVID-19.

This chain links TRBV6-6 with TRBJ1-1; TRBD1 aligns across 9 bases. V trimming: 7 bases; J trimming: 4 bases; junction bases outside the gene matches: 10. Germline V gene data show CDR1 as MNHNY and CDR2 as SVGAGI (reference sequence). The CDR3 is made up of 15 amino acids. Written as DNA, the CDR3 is TGTGCCAGCAACCCTCGGGGACAGGGCTCCACTGAAGCTTTCTTT. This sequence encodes CASNPRGQGSTEAFF.

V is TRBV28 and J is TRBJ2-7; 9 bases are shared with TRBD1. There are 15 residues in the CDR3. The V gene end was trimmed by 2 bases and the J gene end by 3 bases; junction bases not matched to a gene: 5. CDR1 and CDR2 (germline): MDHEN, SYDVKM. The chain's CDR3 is CASSLRDREYYEQYF. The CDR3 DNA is TGTGCCAGCAGTTTACGGGACAGGGAGTACTACGAGCAGTACTTC.

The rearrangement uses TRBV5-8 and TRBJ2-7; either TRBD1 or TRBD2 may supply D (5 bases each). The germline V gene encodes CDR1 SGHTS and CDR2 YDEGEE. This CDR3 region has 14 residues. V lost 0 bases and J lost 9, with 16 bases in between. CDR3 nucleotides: TGTGCCAGCAGCTTGGGGGACCGGCTCAAGGGGCAGTACTTC. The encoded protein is CASSLGDRLKGQYF.

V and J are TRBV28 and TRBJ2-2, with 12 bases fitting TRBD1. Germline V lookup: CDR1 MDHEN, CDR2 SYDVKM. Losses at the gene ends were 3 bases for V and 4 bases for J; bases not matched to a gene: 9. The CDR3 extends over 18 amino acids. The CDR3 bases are TGTGCCAGCAGTTTCTTCCCGGGACAGGGGGCGAGCACCGGGGAGCTGTTTTTT. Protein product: CASSFFPGQGASTGELFF.

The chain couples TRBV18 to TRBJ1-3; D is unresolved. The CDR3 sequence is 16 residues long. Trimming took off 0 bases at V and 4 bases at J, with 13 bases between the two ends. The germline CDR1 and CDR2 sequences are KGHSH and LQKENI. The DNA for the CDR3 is TGTGCCAGCTCACCACCGATACCGGGTCTCGGAAACACCATATATTTT. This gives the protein CASSPPIPGLGNTIYF.

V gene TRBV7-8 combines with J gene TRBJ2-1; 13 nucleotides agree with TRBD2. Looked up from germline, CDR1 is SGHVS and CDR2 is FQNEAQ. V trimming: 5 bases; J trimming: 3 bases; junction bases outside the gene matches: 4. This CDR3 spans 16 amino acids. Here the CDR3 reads CASSLRTSGSYNEQFF. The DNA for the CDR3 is TGTGCCAGCAGCCTCCGGACTAGCGGGAGCTACAATGAGCAGTTCTTC.

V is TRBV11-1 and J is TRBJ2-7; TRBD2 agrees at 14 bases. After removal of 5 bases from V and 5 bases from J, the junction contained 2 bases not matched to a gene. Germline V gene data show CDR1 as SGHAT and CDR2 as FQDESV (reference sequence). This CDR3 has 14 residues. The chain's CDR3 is CASSGTSGRDEQYF. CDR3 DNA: TGTGCCAGCAGCGGGACTAGCGGGAGAGACGAGCAGTACTTC.

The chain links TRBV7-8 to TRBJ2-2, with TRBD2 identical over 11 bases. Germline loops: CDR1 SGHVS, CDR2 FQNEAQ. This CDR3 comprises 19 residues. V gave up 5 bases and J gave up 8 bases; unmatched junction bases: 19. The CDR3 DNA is TGTGCCAGCAGCCGGATAGCGGGAGGGCCGTCGGGGCCTTGGGGGGAGCTGTTTTTT. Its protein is CASSRIAGGPSGPWGELFF.

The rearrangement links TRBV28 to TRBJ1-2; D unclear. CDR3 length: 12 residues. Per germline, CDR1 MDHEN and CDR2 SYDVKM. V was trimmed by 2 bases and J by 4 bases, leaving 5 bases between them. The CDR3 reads CASSLTSYGYTF. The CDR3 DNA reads TGTGCCAGCAGTTTAACCTCCTATGGCTACACCTTC.

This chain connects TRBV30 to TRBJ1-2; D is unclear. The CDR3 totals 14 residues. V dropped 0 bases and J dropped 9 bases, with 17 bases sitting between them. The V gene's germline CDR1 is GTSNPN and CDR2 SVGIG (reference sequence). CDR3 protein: CAWSVLVEGRSYTF. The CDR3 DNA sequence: TGTGCCTGGAGTGTACTCGTGGAGGGAAGGAGCTACACCTTC.

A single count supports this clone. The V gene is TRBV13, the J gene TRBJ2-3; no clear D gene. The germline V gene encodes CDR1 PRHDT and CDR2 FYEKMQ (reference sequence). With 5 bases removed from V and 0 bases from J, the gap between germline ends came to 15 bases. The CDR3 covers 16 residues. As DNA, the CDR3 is TGTGCCAGCAGCCCCTCCAGATTTACTAGCACAGATACGCAGTATTTT. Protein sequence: CASSPSRFTSTDTQYF.

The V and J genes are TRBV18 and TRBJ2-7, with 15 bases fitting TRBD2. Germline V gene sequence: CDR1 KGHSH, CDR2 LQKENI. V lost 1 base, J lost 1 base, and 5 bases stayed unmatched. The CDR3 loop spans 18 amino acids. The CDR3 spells CASSPLGLAGGISYEQYF. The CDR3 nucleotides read TGTGCCAGCTCACCACTGGGACTAGCGGGAGGAATATCCTACGAGCAGTACTTC. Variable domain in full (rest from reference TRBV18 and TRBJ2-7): NAGVMQNPRHLVRRRGQEARLRCSPMKGHSHVYWYRQLPEEGLKFMVYLQKENIIDESGMPKERFSAEFPKEGPSILRIQQVVRGDSAAYFCASSPLGLAGGISYEQYFGPGTRLTVT.

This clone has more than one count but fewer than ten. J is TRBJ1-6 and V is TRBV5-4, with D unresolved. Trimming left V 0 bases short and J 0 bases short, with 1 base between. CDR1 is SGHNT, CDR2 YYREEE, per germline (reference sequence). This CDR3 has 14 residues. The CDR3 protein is CASSLGSYNSPLHF. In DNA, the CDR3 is TGTGCCAGCAGCTTGGGCTCCTATAATTCACCCCTCCACTTT.

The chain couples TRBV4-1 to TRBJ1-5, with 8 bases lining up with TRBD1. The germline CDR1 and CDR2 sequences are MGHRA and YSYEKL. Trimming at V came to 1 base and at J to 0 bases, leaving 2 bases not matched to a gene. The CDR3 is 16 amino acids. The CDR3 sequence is CASSQGQGYSNQPQHF. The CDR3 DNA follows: TGCGCCAGCAGCCAAGGACAGGGGTATAGCAATCAGCCCCAGCATTTT.

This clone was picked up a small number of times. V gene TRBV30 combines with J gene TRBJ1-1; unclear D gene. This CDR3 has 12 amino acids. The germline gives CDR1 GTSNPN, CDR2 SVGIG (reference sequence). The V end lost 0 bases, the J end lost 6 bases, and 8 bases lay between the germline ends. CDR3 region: CAWSVNVAEAFF. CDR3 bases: TGTGCCTGGAGTGTAAACGTGGCTGAAGCTTTCTTT.

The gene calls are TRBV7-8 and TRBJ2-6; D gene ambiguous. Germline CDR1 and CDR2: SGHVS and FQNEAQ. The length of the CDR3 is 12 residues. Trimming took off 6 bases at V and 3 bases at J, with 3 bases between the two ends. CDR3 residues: CASSNGANVLTF. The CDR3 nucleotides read TGTGCCAGCAGTAATGGGGCCAACGTCCTGACTTTC.

The CDR3 DNA sequence: TGTGCCAGCAGCTTAGAAGATCGGGGACTAGCGGGCACAGATACGCAGTATTTT. Its translation: CASSLEDRGLAGTDTQYF. The J gene is TRBJ2-3, the V gene TRBV11-2; 11 positions agree with TRBD2. Germline loops: CDR1 SGHAT, CDR2 FQNNGV. The V segment lost 0 bases and the J segment 1 base; nucleotides outside the gene matches: 6. This CDR3 region has 18 residues.

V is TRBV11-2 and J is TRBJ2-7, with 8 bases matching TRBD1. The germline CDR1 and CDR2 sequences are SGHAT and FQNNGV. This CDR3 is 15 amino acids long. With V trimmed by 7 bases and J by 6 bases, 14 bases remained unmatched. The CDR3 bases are TGTGCCAGCAAAGTTACCGGACAGGGAAAAAGCGAGCAGTACTTC. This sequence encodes CASKVTGQGKSEQYF.

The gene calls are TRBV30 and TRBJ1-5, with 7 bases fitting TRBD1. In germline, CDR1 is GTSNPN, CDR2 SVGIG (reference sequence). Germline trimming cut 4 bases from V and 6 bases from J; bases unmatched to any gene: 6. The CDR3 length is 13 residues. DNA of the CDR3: TGTGCCTGGACGACAGGGTTGAGTCAGCCCCAGCATTTT. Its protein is CAWTTGLSQPQHF. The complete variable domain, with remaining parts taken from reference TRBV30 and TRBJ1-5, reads SQTIHQWPATLVQPVGSPLSLECTVEGTSNPNLYWYRQAAGRGLQLLFYSVGIGQISSEVPQNLSASRPQDRQFILSSKKLLLSDSGFYLCAWTTGLSQPQHFGDGTRLSIL.

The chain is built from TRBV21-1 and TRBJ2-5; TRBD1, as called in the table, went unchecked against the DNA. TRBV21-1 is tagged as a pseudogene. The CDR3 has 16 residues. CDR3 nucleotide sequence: TGTGCCAGCAGCAAAGCGCTCACAGGGGGCGCAGAGACCCAGTACTTC. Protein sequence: CASSKALTGGAETQYF.

The CDR3 spells CASSIGGTSGLNEQFF. CDR3 coding DNA: TGTGCCAGTAGTATTGGAGGGACTAGCGGGCTGAATGAGCAGTTCTTC. The chain uses TRBV19 and TRBJ2-1; 12 bases agree with TRBD2. Germline CDR1 and CDR2: LNHDA and SQIVND (reference sequence). V trimming: 3 bases; J trimming: 7 bases; junction bases outside the gene matches: 7. CDR3 size: 16 residues.

The DNA for the CDR3 is TGTGCCAGCAGCTTAACTTTGGGTGCGGGAACTTACAATGAGCAGTTCTTC. Encoded protein: CASSLTLGAGTYNEQFF. This chain joins TRBV7-3 and TRBJ2-1; TRBD2 is a possible D gene (6 bases). The CDR3 loop spans 17 amino acids. Deletions cut 0 bases from V and 4 bases from J, with 16 bases between. In germline, CDR1 is SGHTA, CDR2 FQGTGA.

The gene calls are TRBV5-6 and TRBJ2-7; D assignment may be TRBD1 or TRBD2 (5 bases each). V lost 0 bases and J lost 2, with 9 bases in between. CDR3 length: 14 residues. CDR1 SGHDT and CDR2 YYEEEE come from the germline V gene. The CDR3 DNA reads TGTGCCAGCAGCTTGGTAGGGGACCCCTACGAGCAGTACTTC. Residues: CASSLVGDPYEQYF.

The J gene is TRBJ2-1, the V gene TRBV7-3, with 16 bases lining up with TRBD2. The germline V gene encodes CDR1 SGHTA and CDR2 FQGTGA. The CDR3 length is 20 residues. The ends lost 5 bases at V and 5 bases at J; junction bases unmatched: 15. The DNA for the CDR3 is TGTGCCAGCAGCCCAAGGAGGGGGGGACTAGCGGGAGGGAAGGACAATGAGCAGTTCTTC. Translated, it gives CASSPRRGGLAGGKDNEQFF.